This T cell receptor beta chain was captured by sequencing in a study of T cell responses to AZD1222 COVID-19 vaccine. Whole-study findings and limits: Clonal diversity may have been underestimated, and the donors were mostly white British, with more females than males.

Combined were second doses at about 4 or about 12 weeks. Germline values: CDR1 GTSNPN, CDR2 SVGIG (reference sequence). The CDR3 contains 15 residues. Trimming took 1 base from V and 5 from J, leaving 14 bases between them. Turning to this clone: What it recognizes is unknown.

Sequencing used immunoSEQ multiplex PCR; TCRdb keeps in-frame clones, though not all of them. The sample contains 100,000 to 150,000 clones, approximately 85% of which appear only once. This rearrangement joins TRBV30 to TRBJ2-2; D is perhaps TRBD2 (5 bases). The sequence came from an adult who received the AZD1222 COVID-19 vaccine. Sequencing was performed on peripheral blood, taken 28 days after the second AZD1222 dose. The CDR3 bases are TGTGCCTGGAGTGAAAGGGCCCCGGGAACCGGGGAGCTGTTTTTT. Its protein product is CAWSERAPGTGELFF.